These 8 T cell receptor beta chains came from one sample sequenced in a study of early T cells in non-severe SARS-CoV-2 infection. TCRdb called the 5' RACE reads again in MiXCR, with one record for every CDR3 protein. The sample lists 45,000 to 65,000 distinct CDR3 sequences; less than 9.5% were seen once. What was sequenced was whole blood. These TCRs come from an adult who was a healthcare worker with PCR-confirmed SARS-CoV-2 infection or an uninfected control (not recorded which).

This rearrangement joins TRBV11-2 to TRBJ2-3; perhaps D is TRBD1 or TRBD2 (5 bases each). The CDR3 consists of 13 residues. Trimming stripped 3 bases from V and 4 bases from J, with 8 bases between. CDR1 SGHAT and CDR2 FQNNGV come from the germline V gene. In DNA, the CDR3 is TGTGCCAGCAGCTTGAGGGACGCAGATACGCAGTATTTT. Its translation is CASSLRDADTQYF.

This clonotype was detected ten times or more. The V and J genes are TRBV4-2 and TRBJ2-1, with TRBD2 as a possible D gene (5 bases). Trimming shortened V by 1 base and J by 4 bases, and 11 bases separated the two germline ends. The CDR3 length is 15 residues. Germline V gene lookup returns CDR1 LGHNA and CDR2 YNFKEQ. CDR3 DNA sequence: TGTGCCAGCAGCCAAGGAACCGCGGGTTACAATGAGCAGTTCTTC. This gives the protein CASSQGTAGYNEQFF.

At least ten counts were recorded for this clonotype. The V and J genes are TRBV27 and TRBJ2-1, with D hard to call. Germline CDR1 reads MNHEY; CDR2 reads SMNVEV (reference sequence). V lost 5 bases to trimming and J lost 0 bases, with 8 bases between them. The CDR3 has 14 residues. The CDR3 protein is CASSTLSSYNEQFF. The CDR3 coding sequence is TGTGCCAGCAGTACTCTGAGCTCCTACAATGAGCAGTTCTTC.

This clonotype was seen a few times. This sequence joins TRBV28 and TRBJ1-1; D unresolved. Trimming took off 4 bases at V and 2 bases at J, with 11 bases between the two ends. CDR1 and CDR2 (germline): MDHEN, SYDVKM. This CDR3 is 14 amino acids long. The CDR3, as DNA: TGTGCCAGCAGTTGGCACGGAGGCAACACTGAAGCTTTCTTT. It translates to CASSWHGGNTEAFF.

J is TRBJ2-1 and V is TRBV6-5; perhaps D is TRBD1 or TRBD2 (6 bases each). V was pared by 7 bases and J by 0 bases, with 16 bases between. CDR3 length: 16 amino acids. Looked up from germline, CDR1 is MNHEY and CDR2 is SVGAGI. CDR3 DNA sequence: TGTGCCAGCAACCCCGGGGGCGCAGGCTCCTACAATGAGCAGTTCTTC. Translated, it gives CASNPGGAGSYNEQFF.

On this clonotype: A much larger clone differs by one base, so this may be a read error. V is TRBV19 and J is TRBJ2-3; no reliable D call. Germline CDR1 and CDR2: LNHDA and SQIVND (reference sequence). V was shortened by 11 bases and J by 2 bases, with 2 bases between the two germline ends. The CDR3 has 9 residues. The CDR3 protein is CASTDTQYF. For the CDR3, the DNA is TGTGCCTCCACAGATACGCAGTATTTT.

This clonotype was detected a few times. This sequence joins TRBV11-2 and TRBJ1-1; D is unresolved. V was pared by 0 bases and J by 0 bases, with 5 bases between. The CDR3 has 14 residues. Per germline, CDR1 SGHAT and CDR2 FQNNGV. CDR3 protein: CASSLDRLNTEAFF. The CDR3 nucleotides are TGTGCCAGCAGCTTAGATAGGTTGAACACTGAAGCTTTCTTT.

This clonotype occurred many times. J is TRBJ2-3 and V is TRBV30; the D gene is possibly TRBD1 (5 bases). V lost 2 bases and J lost 2, with 20 bases in between. The CDR3 spans 17 residues. Germline V gene sequence: CDR1 GTSNPN, CDR2 SVGIG (reference sequence). The CDR3 spells CAWSPKAVGDSTDTQYF. CDR3 DNA: TGTGCCTGGAGTCCAAAAGCTGTAGGGGATTCCACAGATACGCAGTATTTT.